This TCR beta chain was sequenced during a study of blood T cell repertoires in COVID-19. The wider study: Sites across the United States, Italy and Spain contributed samples from acute and convalescent COVID-19. T cells, B-cell-depleted T cells, or PBMCs provided the cDNA or gDNA that served as material.

Per germline, CDR1 LNHDA and CDR2 SQIVND (reference sequence). The CDR3 length is 13 residues. V lost 3 bases, J lost 6 bases, and 12 bases lay in between. In the authors' workflow: It was from reference gene primer amplification that nucleated cell counts were estimated. The protocol was immunoSEQ multiplex PCR, while the TCRdb copy is restricted to in-frame clones and leaves out a portion. V and J calls plus clone size are reproduced from that table; the DNA served to infer D and trimming. The data show roughly 200,000 clones, with 65% to 85% seen just once and just over 8.5% held by the top ten. The clonotype comes from a middle-aged man with active or convalescent COVID-19. The sample was peripheral blood. The V and J genes are TRBV19 and TRBJ2-7; D uncertain. In DNA, the CDR3 is TGTGCCAGTAGTATGACGACCCCGGGCGAGCAGTACTTC. This translates into CASSMTTPGEQYF. Variable domain in full (rest from reference TRBV19 and TRBJ2-7): DGGITQSPKYLFRKEGQNVTLSCEQNLNHDAMYWYRQDPGQGLRLIYYSQIVNDFQKGDIAEGYSVSREKKESFPLTVTSAQKNPTAFYLCASSMTTPGEQYFGPGTRLTVT.